A selection of T cell receptor beta chains follows, all from one sample in a study of blood T cell repertoires in COVID-19. Using immunoSEQ multiplex PCR, the repertoire was profiled, and TCRdb retains in-frame clones only, with some absent. The repertoire holds over 120,000 clones, with roughly 83% as singletons. The source material was peripheral blood. The origin of the receptors is a woman at least 80 years old with acute or convalescent COVID-19. Each CDR3 is given with its conserved first and last residue. A D gene is named only where the DNA matches it firmly. Some rows mark clone size as missing; the rest say once, few, many or name a class of expanded clone.

d_call: TRBD1; j_call: TRBJ1-5; v_call: TRBV13; clone_size: .; cdr3_nt: TGTGCCAGCAGCTTTGGGACAGGCGGTCGAGCGGATCAGCCCCAGCATTTT; cdr3_aa: CASSFGTGGRADQPQHF
d_call: .; j_call: TRBJ1-2; v_call: TRBV6-1; clone_size: .; cdr3_nt: TGTGCCAGCAGTAAAGCGCCAGGGGCCCATGGCTACACCTTC; cdr3_aa: CASSKAPGAHGYTF
d_call: .; j_call: TRBJ2-1; v_call: TRBV6-5; clone_size: .; cdr3_nt: TGTGCCAGCAAACGGGGTTCACACAATGAGCAGTTCTTC; cdr3_aa: CASKRGSHNEQFF
d_call: .; j_call: TRBJ1-2; v_call: TRBV29-1; clone_size: .; cdr3_nt: TGCAGCGTTGAAAGGTGGACAGCCAACTATGGCTACACCTTC; cdr3_aa: CSVERWTANYGYTF
d_call: TRBD1; j_call: TRBJ1-2; v_call: TRBV3-1/TRBV3-2; clone_size: few; cdr3_nt: TGTGCCAGCAGCCAAGTCCGGGGACAGGTTACCGGCTACACCTTC; cdr3_aa: CASSQVRGQVTGYTF
d_call: .; j_call: TRBJ2-2; v_call: TRBV7-2; clone_size: .; cdr3_nt: TGTGCCAGCAGCCCCTCGCGGGGTCCCGGGGAGCTGTTTTTT; cdr3_aa: CASSPSRGPGELFF
d_call: TRBD1; j_call: TRBJ2-1; v_call: TRBV15; clone_size: .; cdr3_nt: TGTGCCACCAGCGAGACAGGGTCCTACAATGAGCAGTTCTTC; cdr3_aa: CATSETGSYNEQFF
d_call: .; j_call: TRBJ2-7; v_call: TRBV7-8; clone_size: few; cdr3_nt: TGTGCCAGCAGCTTAGTAGGCTATGAAGCGGGCGAGCAGTACTTC; cdr3_aa: CASSLVGYEAGEQYF
d_call: TRBD1; j_call: TRBJ2-7; v_call: TRBV10-3; clone_size: few; cdr3_nt: TGTGCCATCAACCCAGGGACAGCGACTTCCTACGAGCAGTACTTC; cdr3_aa: CAINPGTATSYEQYF
d_call: .; j_call: TRBJ1-4; v_call: TRBV5-4; clone_size: .; cdr3_nt: TGTGCCAGCAGCCCGGGGGGCAGGTTCAATGAAAAACTGTTTTTT; cdr3_aa: CASSPGGRFNEKLFF
d_call: TRBD1; j_call: TRBJ1-2; v_call: TRBV28; clone_size: .; cdr3_nt: TGTGCCAGCAGCGACCGGACAGGGGCTCCTTCTGGCTACACCTTC; cdr3_aa: CASSDRTGAPSGYTF
d_call: .; j_call: TRBJ1-5; v_call: TRBV10-2; clone_size: once; cdr3_nt: TGCGCCAGCAGTCAGACAGGATCTTCCAATCAGCCCCAGCATTTT; cdr3_aa: CASSQTGSSNQPQHF
d_call: .; j_call: TRBJ1-5; v_call: TRBV24-1; clone_size: .; cdr3_nt: TGTGCCACCAGTGAGGGCAGAAACCAGCCCCAGCATTTT; cdr3_aa: CATSEGRNQPQHF
d_call: TRBD1; j_call: TRBJ1-1; v_call: TRBV6-5; clone_size: .; cdr3_nt: TGTGCCAGCAGACCAACCGACAGGGTGCTCACTGAAGCTTTCTTT; cdr3_aa: CASRPTDRVLTEAFF
d_call: .; j_call: TRBJ1-2; v_call: TRBV19; clone_size: .; cdr3_nt: TGTGCCAGTACCTACCAGGGTGCGGCTAACTATGGCTACACCTTC; cdr3_aa: CASTYQGAANYGYTF
d_call: .; j_call: TRBJ2-7; v_call: TRBV2; clone_size: .; cdr3_nt: TGTGCCAGCAGCATGGGACACCTCGGGGGGTCCGAGCAGTACTTC; cdr3_aa: CASSMGHLGGSEQYF
d_call: .; j_call: TRBJ1-1; v_call: TRBV29-1; clone_size: .; cdr3_nt: TGCAGCGTTGACAGAGGGAACACTGAAGCTTTCTTT; cdr3_aa: CSVDRGNTEAFF
d_call: .; j_call: TRBJ1-1; v_call: TRBV11-3; clone_size: .; cdr3_nt: TGTGCCAGCAGCTTGGGCCCACGCACTGAAGCTTTCTTT; cdr3_aa: CASSLGPRTEAFF
d_call: .; j_call: TRBJ2-7; v_call: TRBV11-3; clone_size: once; cdr3_nt: TGTGCCAGCAGCTTGGGCAGGGTTTACGAGCAGTACTTC; cdr3_aa: CASSLGRVYEQYF
d_call: TRBD2; j_call: TRBJ2-2; v_call: TRBV2; clone_size: once; cdr3_nt: TGTGCCAGCAGTGAAGCCACTAGCGGGGCCGGCGGGGAGCTGTTTTTT; cdr3_aa: CASSEATSGAGGELFF
d_call: .; j_call: TRBJ1-3; v_call: TRBV9; clone_size: .; cdr3_nt: TGTGCCAGCAGAGGGGTGGGAAACACCATATATTTT; cdr3_aa: CASRGVGNTIYF
d_call: TRBD1; j_call: TRBJ2-5; v_call: TRBV5-1; clone_size: .; cdr3_nt: TGCGCCAGCAGCTTGGAAGGCTGGACAGGGGGCGGGGAGACCCAGTACTTC; cdr3_aa: CASSLEGWTGGGETQYF
d_call: .; j_call: TRBJ2-5; v_call: TRBV5-1; clone_size: .; cdr3_nt: TGCGCCAGCAGCTTTGGGGGCCAGCAAGAGACCCAGTACTTC; cdr3_aa: CASSFGGQQETQYF